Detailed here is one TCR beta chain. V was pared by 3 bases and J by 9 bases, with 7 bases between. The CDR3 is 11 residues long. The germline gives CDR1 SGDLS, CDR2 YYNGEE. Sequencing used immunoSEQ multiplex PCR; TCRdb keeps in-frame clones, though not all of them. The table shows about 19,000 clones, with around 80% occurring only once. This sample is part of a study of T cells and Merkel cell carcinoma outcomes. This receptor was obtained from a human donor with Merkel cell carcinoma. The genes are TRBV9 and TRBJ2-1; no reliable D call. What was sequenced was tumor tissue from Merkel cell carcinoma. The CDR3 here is CASSDLTEQFF. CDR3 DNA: TGTGCCAGCAGCGATCTGACTGAGCAGTTCTTC.